The 25 T cell receptor beta chains given below trace back to one sample, sequenced in a study of neurological immune-mediated disorders. TCRdb analysed the 5' RACE reads with MiXCR anew, one entry per CDR3 protein. The sample shows some 16,000 distinct CDR3 sequences, approximately 8.8% of them seen only once. The sequenced sample was CD8+ T cells from blood. The receptors shown here come from a man in his fifties or sixties in good health.

In this sample, this clonotype turned up many times. V and J are TRBV28 and TRBJ2-2; 9 nucleotides align to TRBD2. Germline V gives CDR1 MDHEN, CDR2 SYDVKM. Losses at the gene ends were 1 base for V and 6 bases for J; bases not matched to a gene: 3. This CDR3 is built from 15 residues. CDR3 DNA: TGTGCCAGCAGTTTATTAGCGGGAGCCCCCGGGGAGCTGTTTTTT. Translating it yields CASSLLAGAPGELFF.

Ten or more counts support this clonotype. The J gene is TRBJ2-7, the V gene TRBV29-1, with 8 nucleotides matching TRBD1. V gave up 4 bases and J gave up 4 bases; unmatched junction bases: 15. The CDR3 is 16 residues long. Germline V lookup: CDR1 SQVTM, CDR2 ANQGSEA. This chain's CDR3 is CSVVIGQGITNYEQYF. Written as DNA, the CDR3 is TGCAGCGTTGTTATCGGACAGGGCATTACCAATTACGAGCAGTACTTC.

This clonotype has a count of ten or more. Here the CDR3 DNA reads TGTGCCAGCAGCGAAGGGGGAGGGCCGAACTACGAGCAGTACTTC. It specifies CASSEGGGPNYEQYF. The V and J genes are TRBV9 and TRBJ2-7, with D maybe TRBD2 (7 bases). The CDR3 runs 15 residues. Germline lookup yields CDR1 SGDLS and CDR2 YYNGEE. V lost 3 bases to trimming and J lost 3 bases, with 16 bases between them.

This clonotype was counted many times. This sequence joins TRBV6-5 and TRBJ2-3; D unclear. V was shortened by 2 bases and J by 2 bases, with 14 bases between the two germline ends. The CDR3 spans 16 residues. Germline CDR1 and CDR2: MNHEY and SVGAGI. The CDR3 here is CASSYSSGLPTDTQYF. The CDR3 nucleotides read TGTGCCAGCAGTTACAGCTCTGGATTACCCACAGATACGCAGTATTTT.

This clonotype was seen at least ten times. V and J are TRBV7-9 and TRBJ2-1; D possibly uses TRBD1 or TRBD2 (5 bases each). The germline CDR1 and CDR2 sequences are SEHNR and FQNEAQ (reference sequence). The CDR3 extends over 14 amino acids. V lost 4 bases, J lost 5 bases, and 12 bases lay in between. The CDR3 reads CASSYPGPHNEQFF. CDR3 DNA: TGTGCCAGCAGCTATCCGGGGCCACACAATGAGCAGTTCTTC.

CDR3 protein: CASSWGTVRLNTGELFF. For the CDR3, the DNA is TGTGCCAGCAGCTGGGGGACTGTAAGACTTAACACCGGGGAGCTGTTTTTT. The V gene is TRBV5-6, the J gene TRBJ2-2, with D perhaps TRBD2 (6 bases). This CDR3 region has 17 residues. Germline values: CDR1 SGHDT, CDR2 YYEEEE. Trimming took 3 bases from V and 2 from J, leaving 17 bases between them. Using reference TRBV5-6 and TRBJ2-2 for the parts outside the CDR3, the full variable domain is DAGVTQSPTHLIKTRGQQVTLRCSPKSGHDTVSWYQQALGQGPQFIFQYYEEEERQRGNFPDRFSGHQFPNYSSELNVNALLLGDSALYLCASSWGTVRLNTGELFFGEGSRLTVL.

This clonotype was observed many times. CDR3 sequence reads: CSARDGGRANYNEQFF. The CDR3 DNA reads TGCAGTGCTAGAGACGGCGGGAGGGCGAACTACAATGAGCAGTTCTTC. This sequence joins TRBV20-1 and TRBJ2-1; 9 positions match TRBD2. J was trimmed by 3 bases and V by 0 bases; bases with no gene match: 6. CDR1 DFQATT and CDR2 SNEGSKA come from the germline V gene (reference sequence). The CDR3 sequence is 16 residues long.

This clonotype was found many times. This chain's CDR3 is CASSQDSGYEQYF. CDR3 DNA sequence: TGTGCCAGCAGCCAAGATTCGGGATACGAGCAGTACTTC. The chain is built from TRBV4-2 and TRBJ2-7, with D maybe TRBD2 (5 bases). The V gene lost 0 bases and the J gene lost 4 bases, with 7 bases spanning the gap. This CDR3 has 13 amino acids. Germline V gene sequence: CDR1 LGHNA, CDR2 YNFKEQ.

In this sample, this clonotype turned up many times. V and J are TRBV5-6 and TRBJ2-7, with D possibly being TRBD2 (6 bases). The CDR3 extends over 14 amino acids. CDR1 and CDR2 from the germline V gene are SGHDT and YYEEEE. The V gene lost 4 bases and the J gene lost 4 bases, with 15 bases spanning the gap. CDR3 loop: CASSRTGARYEQYF. The DNA of the CDR3 is TGTGCCAGCAGCCGGACGGGAGCCCGGTACGAGCAGTACTTC.

This clonotype occurred many times. J is TRBJ2-7 and V is TRBV15, with D possibly TRBD1 on 6 matching bases. CDR3 length: 15 amino acids. V lost 4 bases and J 1 base, leaving 14 bases between the germline ends. Per the germline V gene, CDR1 is LNHNV and CDR2 is YYDKDF (reference sequence). The CDR3 is CATSKTGILSYEQYF. As DNA, the CDR3 is TGTGCCACCAGCAAAACAGGGATACTGTCCTACGAGCAGTACTTC.

The sample holds many counts of this clonotype. The CDR3 protein is CASSHTGQGYNEQFF. The CDR3 DNA is TGCGCCAGCAGCCATACTGGACAGGGTTACAATGAGCAGTTCTTC. V gene TRBV4-1 combines with J gene TRBJ2-1; the match to TRBD1 covers 8 bases. The CDR3 consists of 15 residues. Germline-derived CDR1 and CDR2 are MGHRA and YSYEKL. The V and J ends lost 3 bases and 4 bases, in that order; junction bases with no gene match: 5.

This clonotype ranks as medium-sized. The V gene is TRBV6-2 or TRBV6-3, the J gene TRBJ2-7, with 8 bases aligning to TRBD1. The germline CDR1 and CDR2 sequences are MNHEY and SVGEGT. The CDR3 consists of 14 residues. The V segment lost 5 bases and the J segment 2 bases; nucleotides outside the gene matches: 5. CDR3 sequence (DNA): TGTGCCAGCAGTGAGACAGGGGAGGCCTACGAGCAGTACTTC. Residues: CASSETGEAYEQYF.

This clonotype was found many times. The rearrangement joins TRBV6-5 to TRBJ2-7; 8 bases fit TRBD1. Germline V lookup: CDR1 MNHEY, CDR2 SVGAGI. This CDR3 has 14 residues. J lost 7 bases, V lost 3 bases, and 8 bases had no gene match. In DNA, the CDR3 is TGTGCCAGCAGTTATAGGACAGGGACCTTGGAGCAGTACTTC. It is translated as CASSYRTGTLEQYF.

This clonotype occurred once. The chain couples TRBV4-1 to TRBJ2-1; 11 bases map to TRBD2. The CDR3 has 15 amino acids. The germline V gene has CDR1 MGHRA and CDR2 YSYEKL. V shed 4 bases, J shed 12 bases, and the junction held 11 bases outside the gene matches. The CDR3 bases are TGCGCCAGCAGCCGATCTAGCGGGAGGACAGATACGCAGTTCTTC. Translated, it gives CASSRSSGRTDTQFF.

This clonotype was counted at least ten times. This chain links TRBV30 with TRBJ1-4; a possible D gene is TRBD1 (5 bases). With 0 bases removed from V and 5 bases from J, the gap between germline ends came to 10 bases. The CDR3 totals 14 residues. The germline CDR1 and CDR2 sequences are GTSNPN and SVGIG (reference sequence). The CDR3 loop reads CAWSVMGRNEKLFF. CDR3 nucleotides: TGTGCCTGGAGTGTCATGGGACGGAATGAAAAACTGTTTTTT. Full variable domain (missing parts from reference TRBV30 and TRBJ1-4): SQTIHQWPATLVQPVGSPLSLECTVEGTSNPNLYWYRQAAGRGLQLLFYSVGIGQISSEVPQNLSASRPQDRQFILSSKKLLLSDSGFYLCAWSVMGRNEKLFFGSGTQLSVL.

This clonotype was observed at least ten times. This rearrangement joins TRBV14 to TRBJ2-1; D is unclear. This CDR3 spans 21 amino acids. The germline V gene has CDR1 SGHDN and CDR2 FVKESK. Trimming stripped 0 bases from V and 0 bases from J, with 24 bases between. DNA for the CDR3: TGTGCCAGCAGCCAAGAAGCCGACGGTCCAACTCTTGGATCCTCCTACAATGAGCAGTTCTTC. Protein product: CASSQEADGPTLGSSYNEQFF. Full variable domain (missing parts from reference TRBV14 and TRBJ2-1): EAGVTQFPSHSVIEKGQTVTLRCDPISGHDNLYWYRRVMGKEIKFLLHFVKESKQDESGMPNNRFLAERTGGTYSTLKVQPAELEDSGVYFCASSQEADGPTLGSSYNEQFFGPGTRLTVL.

This clonotype ranks as large (0.1 to 1%). The CDR3 DNA is TGTGCCAGCAGTTTTAGCGGGAGTGATGAGCAGTTCTTC. It specifies CASSFSGSDEQFF. The V call is TRBV27, the J call TRBJ2-1; 9 nucleotides agree with TRBD2. This CDR3 contains 13 residues. The ends lost 3 bases at V and 8 bases at J; junction bases unmatched: 2. In germline, CDR1 is MNHEY, CDR2 SMNVEV (reference sequence).

The V and J genes are TRBV20-1 and TRBJ2-1, with D perhaps TRBD1 (6 bases). The CDR3 is 15 residues long. Germline CDR1 and CDR2: DFQATT and SNEGSKA (reference sequence). V lost 0 bases, J lost 4 bases, and 13 bases lay in between. The CDR3 bases are TGCAGTGCTAGAGATGGACAGTTCCAATACAATGAGCAGTTCTTC. It is translated as CSARDGQFQYNEQFF.

This clonotype has at least ten counts. DNA of the CDR3: TGCGCCAGCAGCCAAGATGAGGACAATGAGCAGTTCTTC. Translating gives CASSQDEDNEQFF. J is TRBJ2-1 and V is TRBV4-3; no reliable D call. The V end was cut by 0 bases, the J end by 5 bases, with 5 bases between. Looked up from germline, CDR1 is LGHNA and CDR2 is YSLEER. This CDR3 spans 13 amino acids.

This clonotype was detected many times. The V gene is TRBV3-1, the J gene TRBJ2-2, with D perhaps being TRBD1 or TRBD2 (5 bases each). CDR3 size: 15 residues. V shed 5 bases and J shed 6 bases, with 16 bases lying between them. The germline V gene encodes CDR1 LGHDT and CDR2 YNNKEL (reference sequence). The CDR3 DNA is TGTGCCAGCAGCACGGGACGCAGCACACCCGGGGAGCTGTTTTTT. Protein product: CASSTGRSTPGELFF.

This clonotype is categorized as large. V and J are TRBV20-1 and TRBJ1-5, with D unresolved. The V gene lost 6 bases and the J gene lost 0 bases, with 15 bases spanning the gap. Germline CDR1 reads DFQATT; CDR2 reads SNEGSKA (reference sequence). This CDR3 has 15 amino acids. The CDR3 DNA sequence: TGCAGTGCAAAGAGACAAGACTTTAGCAATCAGCCCCAGCATTTT. It encodes CSAKRQDFSNQPQHF.

The table lists this clonotype with many counts. The chain recombines TRBV6-5 with TRBJ2-1; 11 bases map to TRBD2. Germline CDR1 MNHEY, CDR2 SVGAGI. This CDR3 comprises 17 residues. Trimming took 6 bases from V and 0 from J; bases not matched to a gene: 7. The chain's CDR3 is CASSTTSGSRSYNEQFF. CDR3 bases: TGTGCCAGCAGCACCACTAGCGGGAGCCGCTCCTACAATGAGCAGTTCTTC.

At least ten counts were recorded for this clonotype. Its ends do not fully match the called genes, so a read error is possible. This chain uses TRBV29-1 with TRBJ2-7, with 7 bases identical to TRBD1. Per germline, CDR1 SQVTM and CDR2 ANQGSEA. The CDR3 contains 14 residues. CDR3 sequence: CSVEGTELPYEQYF. The CDR3 coding sequence is TGCAGCGTCGAAGGGACAGAGCTTCCCTACGAGCAGTACTTC.

This clonotype was counted ten times or more. The gene calls are TRBV5-5 and TRBJ2-3, with D uncertain. This CDR3 region has 14 residues. Germline V gene sequence: CDR1 SGHKS, CDR2 YYEKEE (reference sequence). Deletions cut 3 bases from V and 0 bases from J, with 8 bases between. CDR3 nucleotide sequence: TGTGCCAGCAGCTATGAGAGTAGCACAGATACGCAGTATTTT. It specifies CASSYESSTDTQYF. The full variable domain, completed using reference TRBV5-5 and TRBJ2-3, is DAGVTQSPTHLIKTRGQQVTLRCSPISGHKSVSWYQQVLGQGPQFIFQYYEKEERGRGNFPDRFSARQFPNYSSELNVNALLLGDSALYLCASSYESSTDTQYFGPGTRLTVL.

This clonotype was counted many times. The chain uses TRBV4-2 and TRBJ2-7; D is unclear. The V and J ends lost 5 bases and 4 bases respectively, with 6 bases between them. The CDR3 totals 11 residues. Looked up from germline, CDR1 is LGHNA and CDR2 is YNFKEQ. The CDR3 loop is CASSESYEQYF. For the CDR3, the DNA is TGTGCCAGCAGCGAATCGTACGAGCAGTACTTC.